The T cell receptor beta chain described here comes from a study of blood T cell repertoires in COVID-19. The overall study: From the United States, Italy and Spain came samples of acute and convalescent COVID-19.

The CDR3 consists of 13 residues. V lost 8 bases to trimming and J lost 5 bases, with 16 bases between them. Germline CDR1 SGHRS, CDR2 YFSETQ. Those who participated ranged in age from about 18 to 89 years and resided in 20 to 25 US areas. Cohorts were determined from participant-reported clinical history. Clones were read by immunoSEQ multiplex PCR, and TCRdb kept only the in-frame ones, dropping some. The data contain approximately 490,000 clones, around 85% of them singletons. This chain joins TRBV5-1 and TRBJ1-2; a weak D match, TRBD1 (6 bases). Sequencing was performed on PBMCs or T cells enriched from blood (not recorded which). This clonotype was sampled from a woman aged 55-70 years who had recovered from COVID-19. The CDR3 loop reads CASRDTSSYGYTF. CDR3 DNA sequence: TGCGCCAGTCGGGACACATCCTCTTATGGCTACACCTTC.